Presented here are 21 T cell receptor beta chains from one specimen sequenced in a study of read filtering for tumor transcriptome and immune sequencing. Molecular barcoded adaptors covering alpha/delta and beta/gamma chains were used on about 390 ng RNA. MiXCR, run by TCRdb on the reads, gives a single entry per CDR3 protein. Of about 39,000 distinct CDR3 sequences in the sample, around 15% are singletons; the top ten hold roughly 18%. Material: a population of CD138-negative cells sorted from bone marrow. Receptor source: a donor aged 40 or older with multiple myeloma.

This clonotype was seen ten or more times. The rearrangement joins TRBV11-2 to TRBJ1-1; D uncertain. The CDR3 consists of 13 residues. Germline values: CDR1 SGHAT, CDR2 FQNNGV. With 4 bases removed from V and 0 bases from J, the gap between germline ends came to 6 bases. CDR3 region: CASSSNMNTEAFF. The CDR3 DNA follows: TGTGCCAGCAGCTCCAACATGAACACTGAAGCTTTCTTT.

Ten or more counts support this clonotype. A clone one base away is much larger, so this may be a read error. The CDR3 does not close with the conserved phenylalanine or tryptophan, likely indicating a read error. The CDR3 sequence is CASSPMGAAEAFS. CDR3 DNA: TGTGCCAGCTCACCAATGGGGGCGGCTGAAGCTTTCTCT. J is TRBJ1-1 and V is TRBV18; tentative D call: TRBD1 (6 bases). In germline, CDR1 is KGHSH, CDR2 LQKENI. The CDR3 is 13 residues long. V was pared by 2 bases and J by 6 bases, with 10 bases between.

This clonotype was recorded many times. This sequence joins TRBV4-1 and TRBJ2-7; TRBD2 is a possible D gene (6 bases). The V end lost 4 bases, the J end lost 6 bases, and 10 bases lay between the germline ends. The CDR3 runs to 12 residues. Per the germline V gene, CDR1 is MGHRA and CDR2 is YSYEKL. The CDR3 nucleotides read TGCGCCAGCAGCCGCCCCGGGGGCGAGCAGTACTTC. Protein sequence: CASSRPGGEQYF.

This clonotype was detected many times. CDR3 in DNA: TGTGCCAGCAGTGGGGAGACAGGGTCCTCACCCCTCCACTTT. It specifies CASSGETGSSPLHF. The chain links TRBV6-1 to TRBJ1-6, with TRBD1 matching over 7 bases. In germline, CDR1 is MNHNS, CDR2 SASEGT. The CDR3 is 14 residues long. Trimming at V came to 4 bases and at J to 10 bases, leaving 7 bases not matched to a gene.

This clonotype has at least ten counts. This rearrangement joins TRBV5-1 to TRBJ1-2; D perhaps matches TRBD1 (5 bases). The V gene's germline CDR1 is SGHRS and CDR2 YFSETQ. The ends were cut back, 3 bases at V and 14 bases at J, with 17 bases in the middle. The CDR3 consists of 12 residues. This chain's CDR3 is CASSWTGDYQTF. CDR3 sequence (DNA): TGCGCCAGCAGCTGGACTGGGGACTACCAAACCTTC.

With regard to this clonotype: Since no conserved phenylalanine or tryptophan closes the CDR3, a read error is the likely cause. The chain uses TRBV5-5 and TRBJ1-5, with 9 bases that match TRBD1. The CDR3 covers 14 residues. Trimming removed 3 bases from V and 5 bases from J; junction bases left unmatched: 3. Germline values: CDR1 SGHKS, CDR2 YYEKEE (reference sequence). The CDR3 DNA reads as TGTGCCAGCAGCTCAGGGACAGGGCATCAGCCCCAGCATCTT. Amino acids: CASSSGTGHQPQHL.

Many counts were recorded for this clonotype. The gene calls are TRBV9 and TRBJ2-7, with a weak D call TRBD1 (6 bases). The CDR3 spans 12 residues. Germline values: CDR1 SGDLS, CDR2 YYNGEE. Deletions cut 3 bases from V and 6 bases from J, with 10 bases between. The CDR3 DNA reads TGTGCCAGCAGCGCCCCAGGGGCCGAGCAGTACTTC. Amino acids: CASSAPGAEQYF.

This clonotype was seen many times. This chain connects TRBV5-1 to TRBJ2-7, with unresolved D. This CDR3 spans 12 amino acids. CDR1 is SGHRS and CDR2 is YFSETQ in the germline V gene. V was pared by 1 base and J by 5 bases, with 7 bases between. As DNA, the CDR3 is TGCGCCAGCAGCTTGTTTTTCGACGAGCAGTACTTC. Amino acid sequence: CASSLFFDEQYF.

This clonotype is categorized as medium-sized (0.01 to 0.1%). The chain is built from TRBV13 and TRBJ2-1; D is perhaps TRBD1 or TRBD2 (6 bases each). Germline CDR1 is PRHDT and CDR2 is FYEKMQ (reference sequence). This CDR3 comprises 17 residues. Trimming left V 6 bases short and J 8 bases short, with 26 bases between. CDR3 coding DNA: TGTGCCAGCAGGTATTTTTGGGGGGCACAAGGTAAGGATGAGCAGTTCTTC. Translated: CASRYFWGAQGKDEQFF.

This clonotype came up many times. This chain joins TRBV28 and TRBJ1-5; unclear D gene. From germline, CDR1 is MDHEN and CDR2 SYDVKM. The CDR3 sequence is 15 residues long. The V and J ends lost 6 bases and 3 bases respectively, with 15 bases between them. CDR3 sequence: CASSPAQAINQPQHF. For the CDR3, the DNA is TGTGCCAGCAGCCCTGCCCAGGCGATCAATCAGCCCCAGCATTTT.

This clonotype was seen at least ten times. V and J are TRBV18 and TRBJ1-5; 7 positions agree with TRBD1. Germline lookup yields CDR1 KGHSH and CDR2 LQKENI. This CDR3 has 14 amino acids. J was trimmed by 6 bases and V by 3 bases; bases with no gene match: 5. The CDR3 DNA reads as TGTGCCAGCTCACCCGACAGGGCAGGTCAGCCCCAGCATTTT. This sequence encodes CASSPDRAGQPQHF.

To note about this clonotype: Sequence at one end of the junction differs from germline and may be a read error. Here the CDR3 reads CASSRQDLNAEAFF. The CDR3 DNA follows: TGTGCCAGCAGCCGCCAGGACCTGAACGCTGAAGCCTTCTTT. J is TRBJ1-1 and V is TRBV28; D not certain. This CDR3 contains 14 residues. CDR1 and CDR2 from the germline V gene are MDHEN and SYDVKM.

The sample holds many counts of this clonotype. The rearrangement joins TRBV5-1 to TRBJ2-1; TRBD1 agrees at 7 bases. The J segment lost 10 bases and the V segment lost 3 bases, leaving 10 bases of the junction unmatched. CDR1 is SGHRS, CDR2 YFSETQ, per germline. This CDR3 contains 14 residues. The CDR3 protein is CASSSQLGQREQFF. The CDR3, as DNA: TGCGCCAGCAGCTCCCAGTTGGGACAGCGGGAGCAGTTCTTC. Drawing the rest from reference TRBV5-1 and TRBJ2-1, the complete variable domain is KAGVTQTPRYLIKTRGQQVTLSCSPISGHRSVSWYQQTPGQGLQFLFEYFSETQRNKGNFPGRFSGRQFSNSRSEMNVSTLELGDSALYLCASSSQLGQREQFFGPGTRLTVL.

This clonotype was seen ten or more times. The chain combines TRBV7-2 with TRBJ2-7, with D possibly being TRBD1 or TRBD2 (5 bases each). The length of the CDR3 is 16 residues. Germline V gene sequence: CDR1 SGHTA, CDR2 FQGNSA. Between the trimmed V and J ends, which lost 5 bases and 0 bases, there was a span of 17 bases. The CDR3 nucleotides are TGTGCCAGCAGCCGTTCGGGGCAGTTGAGCTCCTACGAGCAGTACTTC. The encoded protein is CASSRSGQLSSYEQYF.

This clonotype was counted many times. The chain uses TRBV19 and TRBJ2-1; 8 bases line up with TRBD2. The CDR3 consists of 14 residues. Germline V gene sequence: CDR1 LNHDA, CDR2 SQIVND (reference sequence). V shed 10 bases and J 5 bases; nucleotides not matched to a gene: 10. The CDR3 spells CATEAGGRHNEQFF. The CDR3 DNA reads TGTGCCACCGAGGCGGGGGGCCGCCACAATGAGCAGTTCTTC. Using reference TRBV19 and TRBJ2-1 for the parts outside the CDR3, the full variable domain is DGGITQSPKYLFRKEGQNVTLSCEQNLNHDAMYWYRQDPGQGLRLIYYSQIVNDFQKGDIAEGYSVSREKKESFPLTVTSAQKNPTAFYLCATEAGGRHNEQFFGPGTRLTVL.

Of note for this clonotype: A much larger clone lies a single base off, so this may be a read error. V gene TRBV5-4 combines with J gene TRBJ2-7; 7 positions match TRBD1. Trimming removed 8 bases from V and 1 base from J; junction bases left unmatched: 6. CDR3 length: 13 residues. Germline loops: CDR1 SGHNT, CDR2 YYREEE (reference sequence). This CDR3 is CARSQGQSYEQYF. CDR3 bases: TGTGCCAGGTCCCAGGGACAGTCCTACGAGCAGTACTTC.

This clonotype came up many times. The gene calls are TRBV12-3 or TRBV12-4 and TRBJ1-3; 9 bases fit TRBD1. V was pared by 3 bases and J by 8 bases, with 2 bases of the junction left unmatched. CDR3 length: 13 amino acids. CDR3 DNA: TGTGCCAGCAGTTTGGACAGGGGACACACCATATATTTT. Amino acid sequence: CASSLDRGHTIYF.

The table lists this clonotype with many counts. V is TRBV10-2 and J is TRBJ1-1, with D uncertain. The germline V gene encodes CDR1 WSHSY and CDR2 SAAADI. V was shortened by 1 base and J by 1 base, with 13 bases between the two germline ends. The CDR3 runs 16 residues. The CDR3 DNA sequence: TGCGCCAGCAGTGAGTGGGCAGAAAGCGCGAACACTGAAGCTTTCTTT. Residues: CASSEWAESANTEAFF.

At least ten counts were recorded for this clonotype. Mismatch with germline at one junction end may stem from a read error. The chain uses TRBV6-2 or TRBV6-3 and TRBJ1-5, with 8 positions matching TRBD1. The germline V gene encodes CDR1 MNHEY and CDR2 SVGEGT. This CDR3 comprises 15 residues. CDR3 amino acids: CARTPGQASNQPQRF. The CDR3 nucleotides read TGTGCCAGGACTCCGGGACAGGCTAGCAATCAGCCCCAGCGTTTT.

This clonotype was picked up a small number of times. A much larger clonotype is one base distant, so this may be a read error. The conserved final phenylalanine or tryptophan is absent from the CDR3, which likely points to a read error. The rearrangement joins TRBV28 to TRBJ1-1; D ambiguous. The CDR3 length is 12 residues. Germline assignment: CDR1 MDHEN and CDR2 SYDVKM. V gave up 2 bases and J gave up 4 bases, with 5 bases separating them. The CDR3 region is CASSLRGTEAFS. The CDR3 nucleotides are TGTGCCAGCAGTTTACGAGGCACTGAAGCTTTCTCT.

In its sample, this clonotype was seen many times. V gene TRBV3-1 combines with J gene TRBJ2-7; D is unresolved. In germline, CDR1 is LGHDT, CDR2 YNNKEL (reference sequence). V dropped 1 base and J dropped 1 base, with 11 bases sitting between them. The CDR3 covers 15 residues. The CDR3 bases are TGTGCCAGCAGCCAAGGTACGGCTTTGTCCTACGAGCAGTACTTC. Translated, it gives CASSQGTALSYEQYF.